This T cell receptor beta chain was recorded in a study of molecular identifiers for immune sequencing clone quantification. Regarding the study as a whole: Whereas clones above 20 RNA copies held under 1% of naive-cell molecules, they held over 98% of effector molecules. Barcodes shared by identical TCR molecules could lead to underestimated sizes of highly expanded clones.

After removal of 5 bases from V and 6 bases from J, the junction contained 17 bases not matched to a gene. The CDR3 runs 19 residues. Germline values: CDR1 MNHEY, CDR2 SMNVEV (reference sequence). MiXCR, run by TCRdb on the PCR reads, gives a single entry per CDR3 protein. The sample holds 490,000 or so distinct CDR3 sequences, about 25% seen once. As to this clonotype: Its antigen is still unknown.

This receptor was identified in a human donor in good health. Some libraries in this study had Jurkat cell RNA spiked in. The genes are TRBV27 and TRBJ2-1; 12 bases map to TRBD2. Specimen: naive CD8+ T cells from blood, with Jurkat cell RNA spiked in. The sample's subset: FACS-sorted CD8+CD4-CCR7+CD45RA+ naive T cells. The DNA for the CDR3 is TGTGCCAGCAGTCCCTGGACTAGCGGGGTCCCTCCGGCGACCAATGAGCAGTTCTTC. Translating gives CASSPWTSGVPPATNEQFF.